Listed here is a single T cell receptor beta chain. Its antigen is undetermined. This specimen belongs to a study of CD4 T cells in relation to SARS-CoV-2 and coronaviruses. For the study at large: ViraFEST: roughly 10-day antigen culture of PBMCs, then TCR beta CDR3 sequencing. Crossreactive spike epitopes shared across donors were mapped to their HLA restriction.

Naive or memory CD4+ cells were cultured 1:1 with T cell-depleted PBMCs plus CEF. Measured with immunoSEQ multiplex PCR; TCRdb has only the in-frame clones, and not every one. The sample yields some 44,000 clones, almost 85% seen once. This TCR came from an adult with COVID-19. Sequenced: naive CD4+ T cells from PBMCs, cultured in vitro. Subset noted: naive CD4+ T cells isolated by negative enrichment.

In nucleotides, the CDR3 is TGCAGCGCCGACCCGGACAGAGGCGAGCAGTACTTC. It translates to CSADPDRGEQYF. The J gene is TRBJ2-7, the V gene TRBV29-1; tentative D call: TRBD1 (6 bases). The CDR3 contains 12 residues. Germline CDR1 SQVTM, CDR2 ANQGSEA. Between the trimmed V and J ends, which lost 7 bases and 6 bases, there was a span of 16 bases.